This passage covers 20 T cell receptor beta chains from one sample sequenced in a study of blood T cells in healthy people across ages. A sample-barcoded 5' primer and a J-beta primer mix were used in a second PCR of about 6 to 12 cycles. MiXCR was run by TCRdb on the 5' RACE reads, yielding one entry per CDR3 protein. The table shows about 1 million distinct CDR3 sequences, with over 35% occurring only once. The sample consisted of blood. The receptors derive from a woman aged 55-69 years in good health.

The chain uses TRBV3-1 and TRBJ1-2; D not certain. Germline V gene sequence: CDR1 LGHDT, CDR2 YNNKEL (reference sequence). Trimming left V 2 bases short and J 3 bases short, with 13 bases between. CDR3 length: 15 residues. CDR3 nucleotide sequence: TGTGCCAGCAGCCAACTCGGAAGCGGGTACTATGGCTACACCTTC. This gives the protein CASSQLGSGYYGYTF.

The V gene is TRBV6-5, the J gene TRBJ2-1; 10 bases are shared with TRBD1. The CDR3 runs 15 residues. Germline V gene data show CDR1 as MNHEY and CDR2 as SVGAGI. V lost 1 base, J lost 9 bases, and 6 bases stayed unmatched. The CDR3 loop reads CASSYFGQGDGEQFF. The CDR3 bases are TGTGCCAGCAGTTACTTCGGACAGGGGGATGGTGAGCAGTTCTTC.

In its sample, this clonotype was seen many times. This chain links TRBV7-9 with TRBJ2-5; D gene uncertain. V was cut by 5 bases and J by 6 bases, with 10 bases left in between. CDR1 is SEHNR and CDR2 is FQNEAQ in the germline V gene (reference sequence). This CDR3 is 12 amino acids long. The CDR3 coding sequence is TGTGCCAGCAGCCCCACCGACAAGACCCAGTACTTC. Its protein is CASSPTDKTQYF.

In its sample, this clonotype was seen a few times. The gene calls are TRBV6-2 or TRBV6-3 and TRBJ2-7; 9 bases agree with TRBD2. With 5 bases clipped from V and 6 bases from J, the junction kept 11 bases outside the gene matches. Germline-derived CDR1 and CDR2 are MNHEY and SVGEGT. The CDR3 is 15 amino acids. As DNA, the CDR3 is TGTGCCAGCAGTAACTATGGACTAGCGTCTTCCGAGCAGTACTTC. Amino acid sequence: CASSNYGLASSEQYF.

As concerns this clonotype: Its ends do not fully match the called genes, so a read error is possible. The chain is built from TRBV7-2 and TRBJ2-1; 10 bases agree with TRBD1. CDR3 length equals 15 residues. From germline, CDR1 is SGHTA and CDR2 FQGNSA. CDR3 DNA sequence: TGTGCCGGCAGCTTATCCGGGGACAGGGGAAATGAGCAGTTCTTC. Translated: CAGSLSGDRGNEQFF.

CDR3 bases: TGCAGCGTTGAAGGGCAGGGTTCGGGAAAACTGTTTTTT. Translation: CSVEGQGSGKLFF. The chain is built from TRBV29-1 and TRBJ1-4; tentative D call: TRBD1 (5 bases). The germline V gene has CDR1 SQVTM and CDR2 ANQGSEA. Trimming cost V 1 base and J 10 bases, with 13 bases left between them. The length of the CDR3 is 13 residues. Combining the CDR3 with reference TRBV29-1 and TRBJ1-4 gives the whole variable domain SAVISQKPSRDICQRGTSLTIQCQVDSQVTMMFWYRQQPGQSLTLIATANQGSEATYESGFVIDKFPISRPNLTFSTLTVSNMSPEDSSIYLCSVEGQGSGKLFFGSGTQLSVL.

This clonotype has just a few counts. The CDR3 coding sequence is TGCGCCAGCAGCCCCCATCTAGCGGGAGGGCAGGGAGCAGATACGCAGTATTTT. This translates into CASSPHLAGGQGADTQYF. The chain employs TRBV5-1 and TRBJ2-3; 12 positions match TRBD2. The V and J ends lost 4 bases and 4 bases, in that order; junction bases with no gene match: 13. CDR3 length equals 18 residues. Germline loops: CDR1 SGHRS, CDR2 YFSETQ. Combining the CDR3 with reference TRBV5-1 and TRBJ2-3 gives the whole variable domain KAGVTQTPRYLIKTRGQQVTLSCSPISGHRSVSWYQQTPGQGLQFLFEYFSETQRNKGNFPGRFSGRQFSNSRSEMNVSTLELGDSALYLCASSPHLAGGQGADTQYFGPGTRLTVL.

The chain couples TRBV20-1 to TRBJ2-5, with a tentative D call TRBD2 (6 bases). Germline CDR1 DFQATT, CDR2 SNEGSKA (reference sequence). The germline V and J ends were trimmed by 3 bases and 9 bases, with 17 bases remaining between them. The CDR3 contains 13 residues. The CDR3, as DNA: TGCAGTGCTAGTATGGTTACTAGCTGGGCCCAGTACTTC. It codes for CSASMVTSWAQYF.

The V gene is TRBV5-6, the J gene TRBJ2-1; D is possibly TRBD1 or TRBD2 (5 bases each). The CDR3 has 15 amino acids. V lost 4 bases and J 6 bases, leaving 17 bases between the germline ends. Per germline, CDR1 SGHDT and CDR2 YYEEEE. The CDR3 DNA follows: TGTGCCAGCAGCCTGGGGGTAGTTCTTGGCAATGAGCAGTTCTTC. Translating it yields CASSLGVVLGNEQFF.

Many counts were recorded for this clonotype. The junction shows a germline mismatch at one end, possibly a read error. The CDR3 DNA reads TGTGCCAGCAGCTCGACTAGCTCCTACGAGCAGTACTTC. This codes for CASSSTSSYEQYF. The chain joins TRBV5-1 to TRBJ2-7; TRBD2 might be the D (6 bases). Germline lookup yields CDR1 SGHRS and CDR2 YFSETQ. This CDR3 contains 13 residues.

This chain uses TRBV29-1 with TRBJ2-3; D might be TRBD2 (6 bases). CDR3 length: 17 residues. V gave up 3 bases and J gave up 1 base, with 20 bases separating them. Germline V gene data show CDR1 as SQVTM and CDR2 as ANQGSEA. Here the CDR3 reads CSVDSNSGGPGTDTQYF. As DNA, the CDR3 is TGCAGCGTTGACTCCAATAGCGGAGGGCCCGGCACAGATACGCAGTATTTT.

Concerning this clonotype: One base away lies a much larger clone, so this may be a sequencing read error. The CDR3 reads CASSSGRERDTQYF. The CDR3 region has the DNA TGTGCCAGCAGCTCCGGTCGGGAAAGGGATACGCAGTATTTT. V and J are TRBV7-2 and TRBJ2-3; a weak D match, TRBD2 (5 bases). V was shortened by 4 bases and J by 6 bases, with 14 bases between the two germline ends. Germline V lookup: CDR1 SGHTA, CDR2 FQGNSA. This CDR3 contains 14 residues.

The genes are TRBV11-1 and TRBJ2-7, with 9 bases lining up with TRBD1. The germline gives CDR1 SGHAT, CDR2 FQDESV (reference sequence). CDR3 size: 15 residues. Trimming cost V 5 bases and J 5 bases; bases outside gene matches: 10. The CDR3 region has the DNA TGTGCCAGCAGCGCCTACAGGGGGCGCGACAACGAGCAGTACTTC. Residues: CASSAYRGRDNEQYF.

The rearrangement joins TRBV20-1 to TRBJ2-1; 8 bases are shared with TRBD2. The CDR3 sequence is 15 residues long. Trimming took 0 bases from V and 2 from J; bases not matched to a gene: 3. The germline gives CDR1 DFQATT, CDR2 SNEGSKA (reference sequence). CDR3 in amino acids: CSARELAGTYNEQFF. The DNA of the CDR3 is TGCAGTGCTAGAGAGCTAGCGGGTACCTACAATGAGCAGTTCTTC.

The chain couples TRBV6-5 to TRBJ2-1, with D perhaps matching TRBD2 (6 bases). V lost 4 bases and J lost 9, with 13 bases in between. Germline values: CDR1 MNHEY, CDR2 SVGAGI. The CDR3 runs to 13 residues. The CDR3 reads CASSFGSLSEQFF. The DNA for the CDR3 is TGTGCCAGCAGTTTCGGGAGTCTAAGTGAGCAGTTCTTC.

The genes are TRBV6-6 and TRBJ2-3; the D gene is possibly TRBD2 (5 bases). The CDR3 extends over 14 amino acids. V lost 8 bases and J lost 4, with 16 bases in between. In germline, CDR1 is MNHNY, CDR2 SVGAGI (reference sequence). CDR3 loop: CASGREPRADTQYF. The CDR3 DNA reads TGTGCCAGCGGAAGGGAACCGAGGGCAGATACGCAGTATTTT.

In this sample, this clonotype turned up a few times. The CDR3 sequence is CASSRTRDRATEAFF. Written as DNA, the CDR3 is TGCGCCAGCAGCAGGACCCGGGACAGGGCCACTGAAGCTTTCTTT. The chain joins TRBV5-1 to TRBJ1-1; 9 nucleotides agree with TRBD1. Germline V gene sequence: CDR1 SGHRS, CDR2 YFSETQ. The V gene end was trimmed by 4 bases and the J gene end by 4 bases; junction bases not matched to a gene: 8. CDR3 size: 15 residues.

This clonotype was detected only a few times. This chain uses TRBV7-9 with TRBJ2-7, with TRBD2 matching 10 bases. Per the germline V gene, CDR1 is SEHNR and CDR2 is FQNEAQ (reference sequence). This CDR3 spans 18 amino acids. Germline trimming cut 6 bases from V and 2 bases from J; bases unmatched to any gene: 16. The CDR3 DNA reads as TGTGCCAGCAGTTCTCCTACGGGGCTAGCGGGAGTCCCCTACGAGCAGTACTTC. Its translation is CASSSPTGLAGVPYEQYF. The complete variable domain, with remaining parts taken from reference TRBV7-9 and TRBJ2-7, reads DTGVSQNPRHKITKRGQNVTFRCDPISEHNRLYWYRQTLGQGPEFLTYFQNEAQLEKSRLLSDRFSAERPKGSFSTLEIQRTEQGDSAMYLCASSSPTGLAGVPYEQYFGPGTRLTVT.

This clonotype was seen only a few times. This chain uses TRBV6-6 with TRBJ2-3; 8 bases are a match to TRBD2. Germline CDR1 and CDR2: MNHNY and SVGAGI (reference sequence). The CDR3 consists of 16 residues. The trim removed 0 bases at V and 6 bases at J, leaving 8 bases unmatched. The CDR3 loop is CASSYSIPAGVDTQYF. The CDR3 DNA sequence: TGTGCCAGCAGTTACTCGATCCCAGCGGGAGTCGATACGCAGTATTTT.

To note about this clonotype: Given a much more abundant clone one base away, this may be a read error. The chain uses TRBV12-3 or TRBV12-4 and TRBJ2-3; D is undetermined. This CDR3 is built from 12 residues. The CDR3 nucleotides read TGTGCCAGCAACCGCGATGGTGATACGCCGTATTTT. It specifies CASNRDGDTPYF.